In this sample, the clone carrying this TCR beta chain turned up many times. What it binds is unknown. The investigators amplified TCR beta CDR3 regions from RNA transcripts. First-round RT-PCR with HTBI primers amplified the TCR CDR3 region. MiXCR, run by TCRdb on the multiplex PCR reads, gives a single entry per CDR3 protein. In the table there are about 640,000 distinct CDR3 sequences, less than 25% of which are singletons. These data belong to a study of T cells in Graves' hyperthyroidism and ophthalmopathy. Study-wide results and caveats: Within blood appeared most thyroid clonotypes that had expanded above 0.001.

The study based diagnoses on clinical symptoms, serum thyroxine and TRAb, thyroid ultrasound and orbital computed tomography. Trimming removed 3 bases from V and 0 bases from J, with 14 bases in between. The CDR3 is 16 amino acids. Germline-derived CDR1 and CDR2 are KGHSH and LQKENI. This clonotype was sampled from a man in his thirties or forties with Graves' ophthalmopathy. Sequenced material: blood. The chain carries TRBV18 and TRBJ1-1, with unresolved D. CDR3 coding DNA: TGTGCCAGCTCACCCCCTTCGGGGAAAGTGAACACTGAAGCTTTCTTT. Its translation is CASSPPSGKVNTEAFF.